This T cell receptor beta chain was documented in a study of blood T cell repertoires in COVID-19. The CDR3 runs to 14 residues. The V gene's germline CDR1 is SGHRS and CDR2 YFSETQ. V was clipped by 4 bases and J by 7 bases, with 15 bases between them. Data came from immunoSEQ multiplex PCR; TCRdb stores just in-frame clones and leaves some out. This sample has 200,000 to 250,000 clones; 82% occur once, and the top ten carry around 3.5%. Specimen: peripheral blood. The TCR sequence derives from a woman older than 75 with acute or convalescent COVID-19. The rearrangement links TRBV5-1 to TRBJ1-5; tentative D call: TRBD1 (6 bases). CDR3 coding DNA: TGCGCCAGCAGCCCGGGGGGGGGCGGACAGCCCCAGCATTTT. This encodes CASSPGGGGQPQHF.